The sequence of this T cell receptor beta chain was determined in a study of T cells in Graves' hyperthyroidism and ophthalmopathy. This clonotype was detected ten times or more. Antigen specificity is unknown. From RNA transcripts, TCR beta CDR3 regions were amplified. In the first-round RT-PCR of the TCR CDR3, the HTBI primer set was used. Via MiXCR, TCRdb re-called the multiplex PCR reads, giving one row per CDR3 protein. The sample includes about 210,000 distinct CDR3 sequences, approximately 17% of them seen just once. Germline V gene lookup returns CDR1 SGHRS and CDR2 YFSETQ. The V gene end was trimmed by 3 bases and the J gene end by 1 base; junction bases not matched to a gene: 15. This CDR3 contains 18 residues. Over 18 months, lack of ophthalmopathy progression marked Graves' hyperthyroidism as stable. Patients aged 18 to 65 had newly diagnosed hyperthyroidism of under 2 months' duration. Study results and limitations: The blood repertoire included most of the expanded thyroid clonotypes above 0.001.

This chain joins TRBV5-1 and TRBJ1-2; the match to TRBD1 covers 7 bases. Sequencing was done on a sample of blood. The source of this sequence is a man over 45 with Graves' hyperthyroidism. The CDR3 DNA sequence: TGCGCCAGCAGCTCAAGTCCCGGGACAGCGGGGGATAACTATGGCTACACCTTC. Translation gives CASSSSPGTAGDNYGYTF.